In this sample, the clone carrying this TCR beta chain turned up many times. No antigen is known for it. These data belong to a study of early T cells in non-severe SARS-CoV-2 infection. Study-level background: Sequenced material consisted of bulk RNA (from unsorted whole blood), and chains were unpaired.

V shed 4 bases and J shed 2 bases, with 12 bases lying between them. The CDR3 has 14 residues. The germline gives CDR1 LGHDT, CDR2 YNNKEL (reference sequence). Unique molecular identifiers were attached to individual cDNA molecules. TCRdb called the 5' RACE reads again in MiXCR, with one record for every CDR3 protein. The sample holds some 55,000 distinct CDR3 sequences; 10% to 15% are singletons and the top ten take 2.9%. Study-wide points: VDJdb matching skewed toward anti-spike CD8 responses, missing private and CD4 specificities.

What was sequenced was whole blood. The source is an adult who was a healthcare worker with PCR-confirmed SARS-CoV-2 infection or an uninfected control (not recorded which). This rearrangement joins TRBV3-1 to TRBJ2-7; D not resolved. The CDR3 reads CASSRVPGAYEQYF. The CDR3 bases are TGTGCCAGCAGCCGTGTCCCAGGTGCCTACGAGCAGTACTTC.